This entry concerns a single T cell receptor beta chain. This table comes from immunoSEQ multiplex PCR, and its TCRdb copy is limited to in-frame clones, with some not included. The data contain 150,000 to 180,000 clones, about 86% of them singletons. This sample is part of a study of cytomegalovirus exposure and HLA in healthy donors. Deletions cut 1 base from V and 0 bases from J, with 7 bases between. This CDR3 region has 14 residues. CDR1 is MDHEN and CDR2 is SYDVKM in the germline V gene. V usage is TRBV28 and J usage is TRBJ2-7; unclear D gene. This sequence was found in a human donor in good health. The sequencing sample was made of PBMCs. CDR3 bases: TGTGCCAGCAGTTTATCACCGAGCTCCTACGAGCAGTACTTC. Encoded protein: CASSLSPSSYEQYF. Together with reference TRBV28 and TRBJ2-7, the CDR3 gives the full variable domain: DVKVTQSSRYLVKRTGEKVFLECVQDMDHENMFWYRQDPGLGLRLIYFSYDVKMKEKGDIPEGYSVSREKKERFSLILESASTNQTSMYLCASSLSPSSYEQYFGPGTRLTVT.